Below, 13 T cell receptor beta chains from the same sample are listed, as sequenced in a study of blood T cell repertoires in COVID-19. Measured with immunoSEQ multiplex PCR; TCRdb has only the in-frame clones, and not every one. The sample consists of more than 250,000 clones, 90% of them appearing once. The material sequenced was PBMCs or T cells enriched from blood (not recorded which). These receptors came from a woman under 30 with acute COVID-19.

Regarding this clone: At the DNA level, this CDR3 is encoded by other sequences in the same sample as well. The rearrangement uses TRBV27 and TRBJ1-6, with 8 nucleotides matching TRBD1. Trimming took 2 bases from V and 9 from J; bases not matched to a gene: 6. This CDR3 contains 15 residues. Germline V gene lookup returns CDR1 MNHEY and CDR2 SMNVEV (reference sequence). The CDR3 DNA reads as TGTGCCAGCAGTTTAGGACAGGGCGGCAGTTCACCCCTCCACTTT. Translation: CASSLGQGGSSPLHF.

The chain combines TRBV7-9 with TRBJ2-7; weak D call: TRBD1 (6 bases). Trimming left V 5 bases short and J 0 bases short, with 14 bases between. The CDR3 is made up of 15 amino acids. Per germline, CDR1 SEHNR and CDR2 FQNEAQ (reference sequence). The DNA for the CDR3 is TGTGCCAGCAGCGACGGTAACAGGGCCTCCTACGAGCAGTACTTC. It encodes CASSDGNRASYEQYF.

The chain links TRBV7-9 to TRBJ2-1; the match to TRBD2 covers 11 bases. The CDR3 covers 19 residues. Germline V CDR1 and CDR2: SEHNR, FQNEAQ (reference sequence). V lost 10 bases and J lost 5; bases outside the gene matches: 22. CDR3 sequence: CATTWGLAERLTPNNEQFF. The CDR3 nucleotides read TGTGCCACCACCTGGGGACTAGCGGAGCGCCTGACACCCAACAATGAGCAGTTCTTC.

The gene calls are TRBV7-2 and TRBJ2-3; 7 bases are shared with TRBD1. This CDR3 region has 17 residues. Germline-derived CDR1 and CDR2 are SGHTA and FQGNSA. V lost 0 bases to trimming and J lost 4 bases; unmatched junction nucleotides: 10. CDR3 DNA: TGTGCCAGCAGCTTAGCTGGTCCGGCACAGGGGTCAGATACGCAGTATTTT. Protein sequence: CASSLAGPAQGSDTQYF.

CDR3 sequence reads: CASSQGLAGISTDTQYF. The CDR3 nucleotides are TGTGCCAGCAGCCAAGGGCTAGCGGGAATAAGCACAGATACGCAGTATTTT. J is TRBJ2-3 and V is TRBV3-1 (or the pseudogene TRBV3-2); the match to TRBD2 covers 9 bases. CDR3 length: 17 amino acids. V gave up 1 base and J gave up 0 bases; unmatched junction bases: 5. Looked up from germline, CDR1 is LGHDT and CDR2 is YNNKEL (reference sequence).

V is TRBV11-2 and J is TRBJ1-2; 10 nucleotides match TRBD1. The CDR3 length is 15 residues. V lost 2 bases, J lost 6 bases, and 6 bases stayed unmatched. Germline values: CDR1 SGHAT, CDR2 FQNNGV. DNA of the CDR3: TGTGCCAGCAGCTTACTCGGGACAGGGGTAGATGGCTACACCTTC. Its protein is CASSLLGTGVDGYTF.

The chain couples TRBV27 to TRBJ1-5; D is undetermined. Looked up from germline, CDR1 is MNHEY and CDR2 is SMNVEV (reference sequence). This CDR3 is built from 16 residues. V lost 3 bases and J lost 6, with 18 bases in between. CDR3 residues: CASSFGPPTLSQPQHF. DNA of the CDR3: TGTGCCAGCAGTTTTGGGCCCCCAACGTTGAGTCAGCCCCAGCATTTT.

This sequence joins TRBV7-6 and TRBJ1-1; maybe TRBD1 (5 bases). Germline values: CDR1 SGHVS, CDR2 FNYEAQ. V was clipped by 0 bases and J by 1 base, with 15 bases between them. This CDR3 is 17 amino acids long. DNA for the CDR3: TGTGCCAGCAGCTTAGCGCTAAGGGGCAGGAGGAACACTGAAGCTTTCTTT. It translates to CASSLALRGRRNTEAFF.

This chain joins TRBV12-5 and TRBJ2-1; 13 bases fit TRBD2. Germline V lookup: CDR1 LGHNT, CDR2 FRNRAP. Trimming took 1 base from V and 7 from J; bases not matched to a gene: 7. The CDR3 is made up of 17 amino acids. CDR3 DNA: TGTGCTAGTGGTTTGGCCACTAGCGGGAGGGCCGGGAATGAGCAGTTCTTC. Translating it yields CASGLATSGRAGNEQFF.

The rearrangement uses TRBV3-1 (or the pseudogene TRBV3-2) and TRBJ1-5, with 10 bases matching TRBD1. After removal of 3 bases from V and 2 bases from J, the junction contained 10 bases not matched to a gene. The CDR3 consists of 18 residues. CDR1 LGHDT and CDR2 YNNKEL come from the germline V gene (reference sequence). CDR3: CASSHGPQGTGGNQPQHF. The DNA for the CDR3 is TGTGCCAGCAGCCACGGCCCGCAGGGGACAGGGGGCAATCAGCCCCAGCATTTT.

CDR3 DNA: TGTGCCAGCAGTTTGGGACATCCCATTCAGTACTTC. Protein sequence: CASSLGHPIQYF. This sequence joins TRBV12-3 or TRBV12-4 and TRBJ2-4; a possible D gene is TRBD1 (6 bases). The CDR3 is 12 amino acids. Trimming left V 3 bases short and J 9 bases short, with 9 bases between.

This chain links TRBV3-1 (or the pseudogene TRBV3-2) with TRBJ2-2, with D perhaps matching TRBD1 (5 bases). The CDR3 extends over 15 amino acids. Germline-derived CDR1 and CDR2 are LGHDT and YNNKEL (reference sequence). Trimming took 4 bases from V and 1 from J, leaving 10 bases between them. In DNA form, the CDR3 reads TGTGCCAGCAGCCTAGTCACAGGGAACACCGGGGAGCTGTTTTTT. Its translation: CASSLVTGNTGELFF.

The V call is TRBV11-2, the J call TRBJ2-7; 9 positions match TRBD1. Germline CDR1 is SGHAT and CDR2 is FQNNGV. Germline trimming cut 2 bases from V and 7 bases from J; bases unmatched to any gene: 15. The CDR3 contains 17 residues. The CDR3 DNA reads TGTGCCAGCAGCTTAAGAAGGGGTGGGACAGGGTCCGGTGAGCAGTACTTC. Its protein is CASSLRRGGTGSGEQYF.